The sequence of this TCR beta chain was determined in a study of tumor-infiltrating lymphocytes in primary liver carcinoma. Study at large: Spanning 30 to 69 years of age, the patients were men and women. The study obtained roughly 3.5 to 7.13 million productive TCRbeta reads per sample, similar across tissue types. Study-level points and caveats: Tumor top-250-clone fraction significantly exceeded that of blood (p = 0.039).

To note about this clonotype: Antigen specificity is unknown.

Reverse transcription of roughly 0.5 ug total RNA with a constant-region primer produced TCR beta cDNA. Modified slightly, ARM-PCR produced TCR beta libraries over three nested multiplex PCR rounds. Both of the initial two PCR rounds ran for about 11 cycles and employed TRBV1-TRBV30 forward primers alongside a C-beta reverse primer. TCRdb re-derived calls from the multiplex PCR reads in MiXCR, one entry per CDR3 protein. This sample has 90,000 to 150,000 distinct CDR3 sequences, with 65% to 75% found just once. V shed 5 bases and J shed 6 bases, with 14 bases lying between them. Germline V gene sequence: CDR1 SGHVS, CDR2 FQNEAQ. The CDR3 covers 13 residues. Extraction of RNA together with DNA used roughly 19-32 mg of unsorted bulk tissue. The patients had histopathologically diagnosed primary liver carcinoma, and their disease was treated by surgical resection.

The sequenced sample consisted of tumor-adjacent normal liver tissue. This sequence originates from a woman aged 60-75 years with primary liver carcinoma and hepatitis B virus infection. The chain employs TRBV7-8 and TRBJ2-7, with D tentatively TRBD1 (6 bases). The CDR3 here is CASSVYRVGEQYF. In DNA, the CDR3 is TGTGCCAGCAGCGTATACAGGGTGGGCGAGCAGTACTTC.